This paragraph reports one T cell receptor beta chain. The antigen it binds to is not known. No much larger clone exists at a distance of one base, and base qualities are not known. Unmatched junction bases come to 3, with V trimmed by 5 bases and J by 3 bases. CDR1 and CDR2 are read off the germline V gene as SQVTM and ANQGSEA. CDR3 length: 13 amino acids, cysteine to phenylalanine. Just the 39-base CDR3 DNA is kept, in frame starting at base 1. The record originates from a study of shared clonotypes between healthy human individuals (TCRdb year 2020). Some background on the complete study: The cohort included three men and two women between 18 and 49 years of age. To estimate repertoire size and how much clonotypes are shared between individuals, the study performed deep sequencing of blood TCR repertoires from five healthy adults. For each donor, three plates each were used for CD4 naive and CD4 memory, two plates were used for CD8 naive, and one plate was used for CD8 memory. To increase sequencing depth and limit assay-specific biases, different laboratories used diverse techniques to prepare libraries and sequence TCR repertoires. Each donor's leukapheresis produced roughly between roughly 0.94 and 9.5 billion PBMCs. The research as a whole found: Approximately 5% of naive CD4, 3.5% of naive CD8, about 2.5% of memory CD4, and approximately 0.39% of memory CD8 clonotypes were shared across a few donors. The genetic and exposure-history diversity represented was limited by the small number of donors. Pairwise subsampling indicated that sequencing depth was expected to affect the degree of clonotype sharing among donors. Higher generation probabilities were observed for clonotypes shared by all four sorted-subset donors than for non-shared clonotypes. Sampling was restricted to blood, and TCR repertoires in tissues likely differ from the TCR repertoires found in blood. Even with the large sequencing depth, rarefaction of the sorted-subset datasets indicated that sequencing was incomplete. Estimated clonotype richness was generally larger for naive than for memory subsets.

For the CD8 naive samples, CD45RO-negative cells were positively selected for CCR7, yielding a CD45RA+CCR7+ population from which TemRA cells were excluded. Healthy HIV-negative adults with no recently reported acute infections or vaccinations were included as donors. All donors were Caucasian adults living in Nashville, Tennessee, USA. Blood was collected by leukapheresis, and PBMCs were isolated by Ficoll-Histopaque density gradient centrifugation and then cryopreserved in liquid nitrogen vapor phase. Purity and quantity of every magnetically sorted T cell population were checked by analytical flow cytometry. Each sorted fraction had its genomic DNA isolated and then quantified by UV absorbance on a Nanodrop 2000c. Using the deep immunoSEQ assay, multiplex PCR amplified TCR CDR3 regions from genomic DNA. Genomic DNA extracted from each cell subset was distributed evenly over all wells of several immunoSEQ 96-well plates, and each plate served as one replicate. For sorted subsets, about 220 ng of genomic DNA, equivalent to 25,000 to 30,000 T cell genomes, went into each replicate PCR. The purified libraries were quantified using a Qubit 3.0 fluorometer, sized with a Bioanalyzer 2100, and then quantified again using the KAPA Library Quantification kit. Every immunoSEQ 96-well plate was sequenced on a dedicated single-read 150-cycle Illumina NextSeq 550 flow cell. The authors' analysis ran thus. The immunoSEQ output contained only junctional sequences without quality scores, so filtering could not match that applied to full-length reads. Sequences were annotated with PyIR, a Python wrapper for IgBLAST v1.9, and V/J genes and CDR3 were assigned using IMGT germline references. Reads were removed for weak V/J assignments (E-value above 1e-6), missing CDR3, stop codons, out-of-frame junctions, or ambiguous translated residues. A V3J clonotype was defined by an identical inferred V gene, J gene, and CDR3 amino acid sequence. The percentage overlap between two repertoires was calculated by dividing the number of shared unique clonotypes by the size of the smaller repertoire. Richness of each repertoire was evaluated using RTK rarefaction, the Chao1 estimator, and Recon v2.1 estimates of unobserved clonotypes. Generation probabilities for all TCRbeta clonotypes obtained by the gDNA method from a handful of donors were computed using OLGA. TCRdb re-hosts the immuneACCESS table, in-frame sequences only. Its copies lack some clones; in the studies checked, an unresolved V gene accounts for under half of them, and the cause for the rest is not known. The V and J calls and the clone size are those of that table, but D and trimming were determined from the DNA. For this sample there are 2 million or so clones; roughly 95% appear just once. The ten top clones hold about 1.1% of the sample.

The sequenced sample consisted of naive CD8+ T cells sorted from blood. The cell subset or site label, read with the paper, signifies: CD45RA+CCR7+. In this chain, TRBV29-1 is recombined with TRBJ2-1; the junction holds 8 bases that match TRBD2. The clonotype originates from a man between 18 and 35 years old in good health. The CDR3 region reads CSVTGTSYNEQFF. The sequenced DNA: TGCAGCGTTACCGGGACTAGCTACAATGAGCAGTTCTTC.